The T cell receptor (beta chain) described here comes from a study of CD8 T cells in ankylosing spondylitis. A single record per CDR3 protein comes from TCRdb applying MiXCR to the 5' RACE reads. This table holds some 800,000 distinct CDR3 sequences, over 9.5% found once. V shed 5 bases and J shed 5 bases, with 13 bases lying between them. The CDR3 runs 14 residues. General observations from the study: Fewer than 10 highly homologous variants made up a TCR beta motif that seemed to typify ankylosing spondylitis blood. Reportedly, disease-linked clones are significantly enriched in ankylosing spondylitis patients' matched synovial fluid.

With regard to this clonotype: Its antigen is as yet unknown.

Sequenced sample: blood, either unsorted or a sorted T cell fraction (not recorded which). This receptor was obtained from a male donor with ankylosing spondylitis. The J gene is TRBJ1-5, the V gene TRBV12-3 or TRBV12-4; TRBD1 is a possible D gene (5 bases). CDR3 residues: CASSENRDDQPQHF. In nucleotides, the CDR3 is TGTGCCAGCAGTGAAAACCGGGACGATCAGCCCCAGCATTTT.